There are a few counts of the clone carrying this TCR beta chain. Each CDR3 protein is one row after TCRdb ran MiXCR on the RT-PCR reads. The profile shows 650,000 to 700,000 distinct CDR3 sequences, 15% to 18% of them singletons. The data derive from a study of response to subunit inactivated influenza vaccine. The germline V gene has CDR1 SNHLY and CDR2 FYNNEI. The CDR3 sequence is 12 residues long. V was pared by 4 bases and J by 1 base, with 4 bases between. This TCR was recovered from a man aged 50-59 years who received an inactivated influenza vaccine. V is TRBV2 and J is TRBJ1-1; D gene uncertain. The specimen was PBMCs from blood, collected roughly 12 days after vaccination. CDR3 sequence: CASSVGNTEAFF. The CDR3 DNA reads as TGTGCCAGCAGTGTCGGGAACACTGAAGCTTTCTTT.